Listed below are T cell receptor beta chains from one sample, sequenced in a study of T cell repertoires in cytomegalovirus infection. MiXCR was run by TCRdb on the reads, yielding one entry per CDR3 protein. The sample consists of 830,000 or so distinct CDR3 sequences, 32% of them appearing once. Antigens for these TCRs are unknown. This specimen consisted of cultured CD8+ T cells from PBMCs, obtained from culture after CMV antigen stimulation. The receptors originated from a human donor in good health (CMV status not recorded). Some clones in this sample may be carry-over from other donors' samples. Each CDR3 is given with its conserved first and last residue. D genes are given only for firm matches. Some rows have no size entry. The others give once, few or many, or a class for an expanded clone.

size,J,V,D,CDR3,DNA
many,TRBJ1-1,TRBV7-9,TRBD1,CASSLNVRDRANTEAFF,TGTGCCAGCAGCTTAAATGTGAGGGACAGAGCAAACACTGAAGCTTTCTTT
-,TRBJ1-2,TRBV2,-,CASSDSGRVRGYTF,TGTGCCAGCAGTGACAGTGGGAGGGTTCGGGGCTACACCTTC
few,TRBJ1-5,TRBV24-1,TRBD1,CATSSRDRGSNQPQHF,TGTGCCACCAGTAGTCGGGACAGGGGGAGCAATCAGCCCCAGCATTTT
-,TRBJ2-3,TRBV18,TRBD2,CASSTTRGLAGDTQYF,TGTGCCAGCTCAACAACGCGGGGACTAGCGGGTGATACGCAGTATTTT
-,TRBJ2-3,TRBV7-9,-,CASSQAIWDTTTDTQYF,TGTGCCAGCAGCCAAGCCATTTGGGACACAACCACAGATACGCAGTATTTT
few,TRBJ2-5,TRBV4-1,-,CASGSWGGVQETQYF,TGCGCCAGCGGCTCATGGGGCGGGGTCCAAGAGACCCAGTACTTC
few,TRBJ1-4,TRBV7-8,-,CASSPLPWGVREELFF,TGTGCCAGCAGCCCTCTCCCTTGGGGGGTAAGAGAGGAACTGTTTTTT
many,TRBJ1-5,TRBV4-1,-,CASSQDPSGGNQPQHF,TGCGCCAGCAGCCAAGATCCGTCAGGGGGCAATCAGCCCCAGCATTTT
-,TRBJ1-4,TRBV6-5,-,CASSYVGGQSEKLFF,TGTGCCAGCAGTTACGTTGGGGGGCAGAGTGAAAAACTGTTTTTT
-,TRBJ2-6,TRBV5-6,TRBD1,CASSLSFAGDRGPPGANVLTF,TGTGCCAGCAGCTTGTCTTTCGCCGGGGACAGGGGGCCACCTGGGGCCAACGTCCTGACTTTC
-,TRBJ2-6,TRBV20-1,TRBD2,CSARPIGGSSGANVLTF,TGCAGTGCTAGACCTATCGGGGGGAGCTCTGGGGCCAACGTCCTGACTTTC
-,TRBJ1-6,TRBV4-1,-,CASSPGVSNSPLHF,TGCGCCAGCAGCCCAGGGGTTTCCAATTCACCCCTCCACTTT
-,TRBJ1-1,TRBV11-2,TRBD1,CASSWDSLMNTEAFF,TGTGCCAGCAGCTGGGACAGCCTCATGAACACTGAAGCTTTCTTT
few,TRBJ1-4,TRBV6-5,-,CASSHGSATQLFF,TGTGCCAGCAGTCACGGGAGCGCCACCCAACTGTTTTTT
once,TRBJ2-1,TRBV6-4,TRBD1,CASSDGTGGSNEQCF,TGTGCCAGCAGTGACGGGACAGGGGGCTCGAATGAGCAGTGCTTC
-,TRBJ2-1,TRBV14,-,CASRWGLYNEQFF,TGTGCCAGCAGATGGGGTCTCTACAATGAGCAGTTCTTC
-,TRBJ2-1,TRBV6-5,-,CASSYSGRQANPNNEQFF,TGTGCCAGCAGTTACTCCGGGAGACAGGCGAACCCCAACAATGAGCAGTTCTTC
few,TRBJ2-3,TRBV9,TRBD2,CASSVLGTGGPGDTQYF,TGTGCCAGCAGCGTCCTTGGGACGGGGGGGCCCGGAGATACGCAGTATTTT
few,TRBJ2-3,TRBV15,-,CATSRERLGSTDTQYF,TGTGCCACCAGCAGAGAGAGACTGGGAAGCACAGATACGCAGTATTTT
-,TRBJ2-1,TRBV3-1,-,CASSQVGGGPLNEQFF,TGTGCCAGCAGCCAAGTTGGGGGGGGGCCCCTCAATGAGCAGTTCTTC
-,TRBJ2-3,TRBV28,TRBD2,CASSFGGYGTDTQYF,TGTGCCAGCAGTTTCGGGGGGTACGGCACAGATACGCAGTATTTT
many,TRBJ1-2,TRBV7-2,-,CASSLSTTYYGYTF,TGTGCCAGCAGCTTATCAACCACCTACTATGGCTACACCTTC
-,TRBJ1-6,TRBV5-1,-,CASSLGVLGSYNSPLHF,TGCGCCAGCAGCTTGGGGGTGTTGGGTTCCTATAATTCACCCCTCCACTTT
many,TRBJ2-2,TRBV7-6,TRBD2,CASTLTPGLATTGELFF,TGTGCCAGCACCCTAACTCCGGGACTAGCGACCACCGGGGAGCTGTTTTTT
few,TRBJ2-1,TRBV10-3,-,CAIKRETEQRVNEQFF,TGTGCCATCAAAAGAGAGACGGAGCAGCGGGTAAATGAGCAGTTCTTC
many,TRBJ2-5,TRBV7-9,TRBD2,CASSTRTSGGQETQYF,TGTGCCAGCAGCACCCGGACTAGCGGGGGCCAAGAGACCCAGTACTTC
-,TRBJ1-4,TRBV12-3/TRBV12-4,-,CASSALKGALEKLFF,TGTGCCAGCAGTGCCTTAAAAGGGGCTCTTGAAAAACTGTTTTTT
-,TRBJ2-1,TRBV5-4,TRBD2,CASSPGTSVNEQFF,TGTGCCAGCAGCCCCGGGACTAGCGTCAATGAGCAGTTCTTC
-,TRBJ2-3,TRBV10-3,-,CAISGVALDTQYF,TGTGCCATCAGTGGGGTTGCCCTAGATACGCAGTATTTT
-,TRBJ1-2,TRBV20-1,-,CSATGSLDGYTF,TGCAGTGCTACAGGTTCCTTAGATGGCTACACCTTC
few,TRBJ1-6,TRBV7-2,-,CASSSVSYNSPLHF,TGTGCCAGCAGCTCCGTCTCCTATAATTCACCCCTCCACTTT
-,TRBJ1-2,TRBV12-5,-,CVSGGVEGYTF,TGTGTTAGCGGAGGGGTTGAGGGCTACACCTTC